This T cell receptor beta chain was sequenced during a study of OX40 agonist ivuxolimab in advanced cancers. The wider study: Patients receiving dose escalation had hepatocellular carcinoma, melanoma, renal cell or head and neck cancer.

Assay: immunoSEQ multiplex PCR; the TCRdb copy retains only in-frame clones and omits some. This sample has 45,000 to 70,000 clones; 80% to 90% occur once, and the top ten carry roughly 1.5%. The CDR3 is 14 amino acids. The V end lost 2 bases, the J end lost 0 bases, and 4 bases lay between the germline ends. Germline lookup yields CDR1 SGHVS and CDR2 FQNEAQ. This material consisted of CD4+ or CD8+ T cells sorted from blood, taken in a trial of the OX40 agonist ivuxolimab. The TCR was taken from an adult with an advanced solid tumor such as melanoma, head and neck, liver or kidney cancer. The chain couples TRBV7-8 to TRBJ1-4; D is unresolved. The DNA for the CDR3 is TGTGCCAGCAGCTTAAGTGCAACTAATGAAAAACTGTTTTTT. Amino acids: CASSLSATNEKLFF.